This T cell receptor beta chain is from a study of T-cell reconstitution after alpha-beta-depleted transplantation in children. Unique molecular identifiers were built into the TCRbeta library. TCRdb itself ran the PCR reads through MiXCR, one entry per CDR3 protein. This table has hundreds of thousands of distinct CDR3 sequences, roughly 15% appearing once. The CDR3 has 13 amino acids. Trimming removed 1 base at V and 2 bases at J, with 6 bases between. Germline V gene data show CDR1 as SGHTA and CDR2 as FQGNSA. This TCR was recovered from a human donor who donated a stem cell graft to a child with Fanconi anemia. The source material was PBMCs, sampled from the stem cell graft. The V and J genes are TRBV7-2 and TRBJ2-7; D is unresolved. The CDR3 is CASSLVIPYEQYF. The DNA for the CDR3 is TGTGCCAGCAGCTTAGTGATCCCCTACGAGCAGTACTTC.